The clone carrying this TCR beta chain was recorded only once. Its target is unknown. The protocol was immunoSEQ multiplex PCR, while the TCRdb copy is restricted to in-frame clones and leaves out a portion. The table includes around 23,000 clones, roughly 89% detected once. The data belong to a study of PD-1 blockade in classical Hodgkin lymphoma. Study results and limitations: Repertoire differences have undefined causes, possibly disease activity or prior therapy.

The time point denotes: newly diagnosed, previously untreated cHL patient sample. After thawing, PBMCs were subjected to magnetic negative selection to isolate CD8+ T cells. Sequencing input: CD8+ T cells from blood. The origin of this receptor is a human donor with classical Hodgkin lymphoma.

For the CDR3, the DNA is TGTGCCAGCAGTGAACAGGGGAGCTCCTATAATTCACCCCTCCACTTT. This gives the protein CASSEQGSSYNSPLHF. The rearrangement joins TRBV25-1 to TRBJ1-6, with TRBD1 as a possible D gene (6 bases). The CDR3 covers 16 residues. The germline gives CDR1 MGHDK, CDR2 SYGVNS. V shed 2 bases and J shed 0 bases, with 8 bases lying between them.